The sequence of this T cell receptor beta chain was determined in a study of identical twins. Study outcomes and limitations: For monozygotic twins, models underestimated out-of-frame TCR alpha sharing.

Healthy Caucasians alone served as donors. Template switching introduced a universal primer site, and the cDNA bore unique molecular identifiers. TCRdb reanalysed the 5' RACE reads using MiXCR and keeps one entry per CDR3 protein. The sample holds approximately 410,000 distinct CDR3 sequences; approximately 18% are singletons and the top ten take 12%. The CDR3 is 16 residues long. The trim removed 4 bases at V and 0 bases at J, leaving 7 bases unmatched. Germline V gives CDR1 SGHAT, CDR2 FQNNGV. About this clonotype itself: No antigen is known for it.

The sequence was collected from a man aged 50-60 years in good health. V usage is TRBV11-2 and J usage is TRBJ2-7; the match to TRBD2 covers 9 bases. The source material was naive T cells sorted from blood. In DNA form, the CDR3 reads TGTGCCAGCAGCTCCCTAGCGGGGAGCCCCTCCTACGAGCAGTACTTC. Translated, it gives CASSSLAGSPSYEQYF.